These 12 T cell receptor beta chains share one sample of origin, sequenced in a study of blood T cell repertoires in COVID-19. The method was immunoSEQ multiplex PCR; TCRdb's version includes in-frame clones alone and lacks a portion of them. The table shows some 220,000 clones, with almost 85% occurring only once. The sample comprised peripheral blood. Receptors were obtained from a woman aged 65 to 85 with COVID-19, enrolled during active disease.

In its sample, this clone was seen once. The rearrangement links TRBV1 to TRBJ2-7; TRBD2 was called by the table and not checked on the DNA. TRBV1 is a pseudogene. The CDR3 runs to 18 residues. CDR3 protein: CTSSEMGTSGGGTYEQYF. The CDR3 DNA reads as TGCACCAGCAGCGAGATGGGTACTAGCGGGGGGGGGACCTACGAGCAGTACTTC.

The V and J genes are TRBV3-1 (or the pseudogene TRBV3-2) and TRBJ1-6; D is unclear. Germline CDR1 reads LGHDT; CDR2 reads YNNKEL (reference sequence). Between the trimmed V and J ends, which lost 4 bases and 11 bases, there was a span of 15 bases. This CDR3 contains 14 residues. Here the CDR3 DNA reads TGTGCCAGCAGCCCAGAGGCGGCCGTTGCACCCCTCCACTTT. Encoded protein: CASSPEAAVAPLHF.

V usage is TRBV7-2 and J usage is TRBJ2-3; D possibly corresponds to TRBD1 (5 bases). Trimming shortened V by 0 bases and J by 3 bases, and 13 bases separated the two germline ends. This CDR3 is 16 amino acids long. Per germline, CDR1 SGHTA and CDR2 FQGNSA. The CDR3, as DNA: TGTGCCAGCAGCTTAGCGCTGCTGCAGGGAACAGATACGCAGTATTTT. Protein: CASSLALLQGTDTQYF.

This chain's CDR3 is CASSYGGARTDTQYF. The CDR3 DNA sequence: TGTGCCAGCAGTTACGGGGGGGCCCGCACAGATACGCAGTATTTT. The genes are TRBV6-6 and TRBJ2-3; TRBD2 is a possible D gene (7 bases). The germline V gene encodes CDR1 MNHNY and CDR2 SVGAGI (reference sequence). The CDR3 length is 15 residues. V was trimmed by 2 bases and J by 1 base, leaving 10 bases between them.

There are a few counts of this clone. The chain has TRBV5-6 and TRBJ1-2; a weak D match, TRBD1 (5 bases). V was cut by 4 bases and J by 6 bases, with 13 bases left in between. This CDR3 is 13 amino acids long. From germline, CDR1 is SGHDT and CDR2 YYEEEE. The CDR3 nucleotides read TGTGCCAGCAGCCGGGGCGGGGTGGATGGCTACACCTTC. Amino acid sequence: CASSRGGVDGYTF.

V gene TRBV7-6 combines with J gene TRBJ1-2, with D hard to call. Germline CDR1 is SGHVS and CDR2 is FNYEAQ. Trimming cost V 1 base and J 6 bases, with 18 bases left between them. The CDR3 has 16 residues. The CDR3 DNA reads as TGTGCCAGCAGCTTAGGAACCTACTACGAAAAAGATGGCTACACCTTC. Translating it yields CASSLGTYYEKDGYTF.

The chain combines TRBV4-3 with TRBJ2-2; D is perhaps TRBD1 (6 bases). The CDR3 is 18 residues long. The germline gives CDR1 LGHNA, CDR2 YSLEER. Trimming took 7 bases from V and 0 from J, leaving 21 bases between them. The CDR3 nucleotides read TGCGCCAGCACGCACGGACGGGCACAGGGAGCGAACACCGGGGAGCTGTTTTTT. Translated: CASTHGRAQGANTGELFF.

This chain connects TRBV5-1 to TRBJ2-3; 8 nucleotides match TRBD2. The V gene's germline CDR1 is SGHRS and CDR2 YFSETQ. The trim removed 0 bases at V and 4 bases at J, leaving 7 bases unmatched. The CDR3 spans 16 residues. The CDR3 nucleotides are TGCGCCAGCAGCTTGGAAGCGGGAGTCCCCCCAGATACGCAGTATTTT. Amino acids: CASSLEAGVPPDTQYF.

The chain uses TRBV11-2 and TRBJ2-7, with TRBD2 matching 9 bases. Germline V gives CDR1 SGHAT, CDR2 FQNNGV. V trimming: 6 bases; J trimming: 0 bases; junction bases outside the gene matches: 3. CDR3 size: 14 residues. CDR3 DNA: TGTGCCAGCAGGACTAGCGGAAGCTCCTACGAGCAGTACTTC. The encoded protein is CASRTSGSSYEQYF.

The rearrangement links TRBV5-1 to TRBJ2-5; 8 positions match TRBD2. This CDR3 is built from 16 residues. Germline CDR1 reads SGHRS; CDR2 reads YFSETQ. With V trimmed by 0 bases and J by 1 base, 5 bases remained unmatched. The CDR3 loop reads CASSLGYGGGQETQYF. The CDR3, as DNA: TGCGCCAGCAGCTTGGGGTACGGGGGGGGCCAAGAGACCCAGTACTTC.

As DNA, the CDR3 is TGTGCCAGCAGTGAACCCGGGACAGGAAGTCATGGCTACACCTTC. The encoded protein is CASSEPGTGSHGYTF. The rearrangement links TRBV27 to TRBJ1-2, with TRBD1 identical over 8 bases. Losses at the gene ends were 5 bases for V and 6 bases for J; bases not matched to a gene: 11. Germline loops: CDR1 MNHEY, CDR2 SMNVEV (reference sequence). The CDR3 totals 15 residues.

The chain links TRBV27 to TRBJ1-1, with D unclear. This CDR3 contains 15 residues. V lost 5 bases to trimming and J lost 4 bases, with 17 bases between them. Germline CDR1 reads MNHEY; CDR2 reads SMNVEV (reference sequence). The CDR3 here is CASSPSFGPGTEAFF. The DNA of the CDR3 is TGTGCCAGCAGTCCTTCATTCGGTCCGGGCACTGAAGCTTTCTTT.